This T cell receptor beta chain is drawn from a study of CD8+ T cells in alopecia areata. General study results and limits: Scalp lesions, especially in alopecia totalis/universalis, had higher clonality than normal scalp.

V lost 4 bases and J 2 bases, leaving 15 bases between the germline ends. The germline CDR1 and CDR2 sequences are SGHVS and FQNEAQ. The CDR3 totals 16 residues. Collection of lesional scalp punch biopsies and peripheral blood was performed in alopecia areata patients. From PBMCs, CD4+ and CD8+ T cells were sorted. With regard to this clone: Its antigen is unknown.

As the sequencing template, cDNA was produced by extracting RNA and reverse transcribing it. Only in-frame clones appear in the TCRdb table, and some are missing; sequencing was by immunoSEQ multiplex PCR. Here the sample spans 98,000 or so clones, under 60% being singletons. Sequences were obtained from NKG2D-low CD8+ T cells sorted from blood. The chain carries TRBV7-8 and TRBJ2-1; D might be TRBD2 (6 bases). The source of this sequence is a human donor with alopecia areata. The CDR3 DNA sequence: TGTGCCAGCAGCTCCACGGAGACTAGGCCCTACAATGAGCAGTTCTTC. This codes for CASSSTETRPYNEQFF.